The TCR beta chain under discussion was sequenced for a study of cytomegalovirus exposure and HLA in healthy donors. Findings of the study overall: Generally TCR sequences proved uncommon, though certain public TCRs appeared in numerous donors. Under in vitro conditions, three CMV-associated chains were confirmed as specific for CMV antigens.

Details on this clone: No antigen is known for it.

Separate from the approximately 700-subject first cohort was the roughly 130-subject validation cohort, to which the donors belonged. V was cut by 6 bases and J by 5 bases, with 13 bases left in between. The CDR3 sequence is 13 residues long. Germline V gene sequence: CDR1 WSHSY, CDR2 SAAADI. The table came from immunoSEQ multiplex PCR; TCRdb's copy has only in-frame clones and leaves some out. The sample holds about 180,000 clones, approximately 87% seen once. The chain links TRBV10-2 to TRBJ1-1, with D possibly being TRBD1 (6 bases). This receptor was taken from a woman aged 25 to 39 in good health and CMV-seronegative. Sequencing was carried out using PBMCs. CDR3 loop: CASREGGVTEAFF. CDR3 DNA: TGCGCCAGCAGGGAGGGGGGGGTGACTGAAGCTTTCTTT.